This TCR beta chain stems from a study of T cell responses to AZD1222 COVID-19 vaccine (dated by TCRdb to the early 2020s). About the full investigation: A total of under 250 trial participants underwent TCR sequencing, of whom about 200 had received two doses of AZD1222 and around 25 had received two doses of the MenACWY control vaccine. Enrollment into the trials was organized by age into subgroups of 18-55, 56-69 and 70-plus years, and those subgroups contained approximately 160, 26 and 62 TCR-sequenced participants, respectively.

General conclusions and limits of the study: Because no day 14 peak-response samples were available, the repertoires could be characterized only after the peak T cell response. The vaccine-associated CD4 TCRs covered the entire spike protein, and the dominant responses fell in regions 160-218 and 743-854. Epitopes outside the regions mutated in the B.1.351 and B.1.1.7 variants were reportedly recognized by nearly half of the unique spike-specific TCRs. Spike-specific TCR breadth and depth rose significantly after two AZD1222 doses compared with day 0 and with MenACWY recipients. In the small 56-69-year group, the increase in depth fell short of significance, most likely because of low power. Conclusions about previously exposed vaccinees are limited because only six or seven AZD1222 recipients were SARS-CoV-2 seropositive at baseline. Participants were mostly white British, with more females than males. The authors suggested clonal diversity may have been underestimated.

Concerning this clone itself: There is no known antigen for this receptor. Base qualities were left out, and no much larger clone turns up one base away.

From a lookup of the germline V gene (reference sequence), CDR1 and CDR2 are SGHKS and YYEKEE. The cysteine opens and the phenylalanine closes a CDR3 of 13 amino acids. Only CDR3 DNA remains: 39 bases, in frame from the first base. For this chain, trimming is 6 bases at the V end and 4 bases at the J end, and the number of junction bases without a gene match is 3. Explained via the paper, the time point label denotes: about 28 days (+/-7) after the second vaccine dose. Because spike-specific TCR depth and breadth did not differ between the two schedules, AZD1222 recipients who got a second dose at roughly 4 weeks were pooled with those who got a second dose at roughly 12 weeks. Samples from vaccinated people were obtained from the UK trials COV001 and COV002, which included a single-blind randomized controlled phase 2/3 trial of AZD1222 (ChAdOx1 nCoV-19) in healthy adults. For TCRbeta chain sequencing, PBMC samples from trial participants were taken at day 0 and at day 28 after the second dose.

The CDR3 regions of human TCRbeta chains were subjected to immunosequencing. Turning to the authors' computational methods: Repertoire TCRs were matched against a reference library of SARS-CoV-2-specific TCRs generated with the MIRA antigen-specificity platform. Breadth was defined as the fraction of unique TCRs that were SARS-CoV-2-associated, and depth was defined as the fraction of total T cells that were SARS-CoV-2-associated. Using the MIRA data, each spike-specific TCR was mapped to the spike region that the TCR reacts to and placed in a CD4 or CD8 class. Log10-transformed breadth and depth values were compared by one-way ANOVA with Sidak's multiple comparisons tests. The source is immuneACCESS, and TCRdb retained only in-frame sequences with V and J called. Part of the clones is not carried over; for the studies checked, unresolved V genes explain less than half of this, and the remainder is unexplained. Clonal size and the V and J genes are those of that table, whereas D and trimming came from the DNA. The sample table records 150,000 to 200,000 clones; 85% to 95% of these occur just once. The top ten constitute 1.5% to 2% of the sample.

The starting material was peripheral blood, obtained 28 days after the second AZD1222 dose. The clonotype originates from an adult who received the AZD1222 COVID-19 vaccine. The V and J segments used are TRBV5-5 and TRBJ1-5; TRBD1 fits 8 bases in the junction. The base sequence is TGTGCCAGCAACCGACAGGGGAATCAGCCCCAGCATTTT. It codes for CASNRQGNQPQHF.